Each of the 31 T cell receptor beta chains below was sequenced from the same sample in a study of response to subunit inactivated influenza vaccine (dated by TCRdb to 2016 to 2019). The protocol used for the library was RT-PCR. Sequencing relied on an Illumina HiSeq 2500. The raw public reads went through TCRdb reprocessing: fastp at Q25, MiXCR clone calling, in-frame beta chains kept. CDR3 protein duplicates are merged, each entry listing the most common genes and DNA. The sample table shows 200,000 to 300,000 distinct CDR3 sequences, and more than 10% are seen once. Together, the top ten hold more than 7% of the sample. The specimen was non-naive T cells sorted from PBMCs, collected 14 to 15 days before vaccination. Per the publication, the cell subset or site label means: memory T cell fraction. These TCRs come from a middle-aged man who received an inactivated influenza vaccine. Donor details come from another sample of the same person, matched by shared clones.

Only one count was recorded for this clonotype. The DNA of the CDR3 is TGTGCCAGCAGCCAAGAGAGAGTCGGCGAGCAGTACTTC. Its translation: CASSQERVGEQYF. The rearrangement joins TRBV4-2 to TRBJ2-7; D ambiguous. V lost 0 bases, J lost 6 bases, and 9 bases lay in between. Per germline, CDR1 LGHNA and CDR2 YNFKEQ. The CDR3 runs to 13 residues.

The chain combines TRBV11-1 with TRBJ2-1, with TRBD2 identical over 11 bases. Germline V lookup: CDR1 SGHAT, CDR2 FQDESV (reference sequence). V was pared by 1 base and J by 4 bases, with 9 bases of the junction left unmatched. The CDR3 spans 18 residues. CDR3 amino acids: CASSLGPGGTSGYNEQFF. DNA of the CDR3: TGTGCCAGCAGCTTAGGCCCCGGAGGGACTAGCGGTTACAATGAGCAGTTCTTC.

The rearrangement links TRBV6-2 or TRBV6-3 to TRBJ2-1; 9 nucleotides match TRBD2. The CDR3 is 17 residues long. The germline V gene has CDR1 MNHEY and CDR2 SVGEGT. J lost 6 bases, V lost 3 bases, and 12 bases had no gene match. DNA for the CDR3: TGTGCCAGCAGTTATCCTCGTGGCGGGAGGGCCATCAATGAGCAGTTCTTC. It codes for CASSYPRGGRAINEQFF.

The V call is TRBV28, the J call TRBJ2-7; 8 bases are a match to TRBD1. The germline V gene has CDR1 MDHEN and CDR2 SYDVKM. V lost 4 bases and J lost 4; bases outside the gene matches: 9. The CDR3 sequence is 15 residues long. The CDR3 reads CASSSPRGLGYEQYF. CDR3 DNA: TGTGCCAGCAGTTCCCCCAGGGGGCTTGGTTACGAGCAGTACTTC.

A few counts support this clonotype. The chain employs TRBV7-6 and TRBJ2-1, with TRBD2 matching 8 bases. The CDR3 contains 13 residues. With 4 bases clipped from V and 11 bases from J, the junction kept 7 bases outside the gene matches. The V gene's germline CDR1 is SGHVS and CDR2 FNYEAQ. CDR3 DNA sequence: TGTGCCAGCAGCTCGGGGGGGAGCGGGCAGCAGTTCTTC. It specifies CASSSGGSGQQFF. The full variable domain, rest sourced from reference TRBV7-6 and TRBJ2-1, is GAGVSQSPRYKVTKRGQDVALRCDPISGHVSLYWYRQALGQGPEFLTYFNYEAQQDKSGLPNDRFSAERPEGSISTLTIQRTEQRDSAMYRCASSSGGSGQQFFGPGTRLTVL.

The chain uses TRBV11-1 and TRBJ2-1; weak D call: TRBD2 (7 bases). The ends were cut back, 5 bases at V and 8 bases at J, with 28 bases in the middle. Germline V lookup: CDR1 SGHAT, CDR2 FQDESV (reference sequence). The CDR3 consists of 18 residues. The CDR3 DNA sequence: TGTGCCAGCAGCCCCTGGGCGCGTGGGGGGGCCCTCCGGTATGAGCAGTTCTTC. Protein product: CASSPWARGGALRYEQFF.

This clonotype showed up just a few times. The chain combines TRBV3-1 with TRBJ1-2; perhaps TRBD1 as D (6 bases). Germline CDR1 reads LGHDT; CDR2 reads YNNKEL (reference sequence). The CDR3 length is 12 residues. V was pared by 5 bases and J by 8 bases, with 12 bases between. CDR3: CASSSGERGYTF. CDR3 sequence (DNA): TGTGCCAGCAGCTCAGGGGAGAGAGGCTACACCTTC.

In its sample, this clonotype was seen a few times. The chain recombines TRBV2 with TRBJ2-3, with 7 bases matching TRBD1. CDR3 length: 14 residues. Germline CDR1 and CDR2: SNHLY and FYNNEI. With V trimmed by 6 bases and J by 4 bases, 7 bases remained unmatched. The CDR3 DNA sequence: TGTGCCAGCAGGGTAAGACAGGGCCCAGATACGCAGTATTTT. Its translation: CASRVRQGPDTQYF.

This sequence joins TRBV28 and TRBJ2-7, with D unclear. The CDR3 runs to 10 residues. Germline V lookup: CDR1 MDHEN, CDR2 SYDVKM. V lost 6 bases and J 7 bases, leaving 7 bases between the germline ends. Written as DNA, the CDR3 is TGTGCCAGCAGAGCTCGAGAGCAGTACTTC. This gives the protein CASRAREQYF.

The chain uses TRBV7-6 and TRBJ2-4; 11 bases map to TRBD2. CDR3 size: 16 residues. The V gene end was trimmed by 4 bases and the J gene end by 8 bases; junction bases not matched to a gene: 10. The V gene's germline CDR1 is SGHVS and CDR2 FNYEAQ. Written as DNA, the CDR3 is TGTGCCAGCAGCTCGATAGCGGGAGGGCCTACGGACATTCAGTACTTC. It yields the protein CASSSIAGGPTDIQYF.

There are a few counts of this clonotype. The CDR3 loop is CASRRLVGGRVGAYEQYF. The CDR3, as DNA: TGTGCCAGCAGAAGATTAGTCGGGGGGAGGGTAGGGGCCTACGAGCAGTACTTC. J is TRBJ2-7 and V is TRBV28, with TRBD2 identical over 7 bases. V shed 6 bases, J shed 2 bases, and the junction held 19 bases outside the gene matches. Per germline, CDR1 MDHEN and CDR2 SYDVKM. The CDR3 extends over 18 amino acids.

Many counts were recorded for this clonotype. The chain is built from TRBV18 and TRBJ2-1; no definite D call. Germline V gene lookup returns CDR1 KGHSH and CDR2 LQKENI. Trimming left V 1 base short and J 9 bases short, with 7 bases between. The CDR3 contains 12 residues. The DNA for the CDR3 is TGTGCCAGCTCACCACTATCCGGTGAGCAGTTCTTC. Its translation is CASSPLSGEQFF.

The chain combines TRBV5-4 with TRBJ2-7; D could derive from TRBD1 or TRBD2 (7 bases each). The CDR3 length is 16 residues. Germline loops: CDR1 SGHNT, CDR2 YYREEE (reference sequence). Trimming removed 3 bases at V and 1 base at J, with 17 bases between. CDR3 sequence reads: CASSSGGMTGSYEQYF. The CDR3, as DNA: TGTGCCAGCAGCTCCGGGGGGATGACAGGGTCCTACGAGCAGTACTTC.

The chain has TRBV12-3 or TRBV12-4 and TRBJ1-4; D gene ambiguous. V dropped 6 bases and J dropped 8 bases, with 10 bases sitting between them. CDR3 length equals 12 residues. In nucleotides, the CDR3 is TGTGCCAGCAGGGAGCCCGGGGAAAAACTGTTTTTT. Encoded protein: CASREPGEKLFF.

The chain has TRBV5-5 and TRBJ1-3; possible D gene TRBD1, 5 bases. The CDR3 sequence is 17 residues long. Germline values: CDR1 SGHKS, CDR2 YYEKEE (reference sequence). Deletions cut 0 bases from V and 0 bases from J, with 13 bases between. This CDR3 reads CASSLGAGMGSGNTIYF. The CDR3 nucleotides are TGTGCCAGCAGCTTGGGCGCAGGGATGGGCTCTGGAAACACCATATATTTT.

The V and J genes are TRBV5-1 and TRBJ2-1; D ambiguous. The V and J ends lost 0 bases and 7 bases respectively, with 11 bases between them. This CDR3 comprises 14 residues. Germline V lookup: CDR1 SGHRS, CDR2 YFSETQ. CDR3 nucleotide sequence: TGCGCCAGCAGCTTGGCACAGAATGTAAATGAGCAGTTCTTC. Residues: CASSLAQNVNEQFF.

Only a few counts were recorded for this clonotype. The chain combines TRBV6-5 with TRBJ1-1; D not resolved. CDR3 length: 16 amino acids. V lost 6 bases and J 0 bases, leaving 17 bases between the germline ends. Germline CDR1 is MNHEY and CDR2 is SVGAGI. CDR3 residues: CASSTRTGPMNTEAFF. The DNA for the CDR3 is TGTGCCAGCAGCACTCGCACTGGGCCAATGAACACTGAAGCTTTCTTT.

This clonotype was counted only a few times. It may be a read error: a sequence one base away is much more abundant. The J gene is TRBJ2-7, the V gene TRBV11-2; D unresolved. CDR1 SGHAT and CDR2 FQNNGV come from the germline V gene. The CDR3 totals 13 residues. V lost 1 base to trimming and J lost 3 bases, with 7 bases between them. The CDR3 reads CASSLAADYEQYF. As DNA, the CDR3 is TGTGCCAGCAGCTTAGCTGCCGACTACGAGCAGTACTTC.

There are many counts of this clonotype. This chain links TRBV7-2 with TRBJ1-4; D unresolved. Germline V CDR1 and CDR2: SGHTA, FQGNSA. V was shortened by 6 bases and J by 7 bases, with 12 bases between the two germline ends. The CDR3 has 13 residues. The CDR3 protein is CASRAPGVEKLFF. The CDR3 DNA reads TGTGCCAGCAGAGCCCCCGGCGTTGAAAAACTGTTTTTT.

This clonotype came up a few times. The chain has TRBV6-5 and TRBJ2-1, with unresolved D. Trimming shortened V by 4 bases and J by 4 bases, and 14 bases separated the two germline ends. This CDR3 is built from 15 residues. Germline CDR1 reads MNHEY; CDR2 reads SVGAGI. This chain's CDR3 is CASSLVAGPYNEQFF. The CDR3 DNA follows: TGTGCCAGCAGTTTGGTGGCAGGCCCATACAATGAGCAGTTCTTC.

The genes are TRBV28 and TRBJ1-5; TRBD1 agrees at 8 bases. The CDR3 contains 12 residues. Germline assignment: CDR1 MDHEN and CDR2 SYDVKM. V lost 6 bases to trimming and J lost 7 bases; unmatched junction nucleotides: 2. CDR3 loop: CASRDRVQPQHF. The CDR3 DNA reads as TGTGCCAGCAGGGACAGGGTCCAGCCCCAGCATTTT.

The chain couples TRBV11-2 to TRBJ2-1; 10 nucleotides match TRBD2. CDR3 length: 18 amino acids. Germline CDR1 SGHAT, CDR2 FQNNGV. Trimming removed 5 bases from V and 2 bases from J; junction bases left unmatched: 12. CDR3 sequence: CASSPPSVAGGTYNEQFF. CDR3 in DNA: TGTGCCAGCAGCCCCCCAAGCGTAGCGGGAGGCACCTACAATGAGCAGTTCTTC.

This chain's CDR3 is CASSVGTSSTDTQYF. CDR3 DNA sequence: TGTGCCAGCAGCGTAGGGACTAGTAGCACAGATACGCAGTATTTT. The chain couples TRBV9 to TRBJ2-3; 7 bases line up with TRBD2. The length of the CDR3 is 15 residues. CDR1 SGDLS and CDR2 YYNGEE come from the germline V gene. The ends lost 0 bases at V and 0 bases at J; junction bases unmatched: 1.

This clonotype has at least ten counts. The gene calls are TRBV5-1 and TRBJ1-4; 9 bases match TRBD1. This CDR3 has 17 residues. Germline V gives CDR1 SGHRS, CDR2 YFSETQ. The V segment lost 4 bases and the J segment 5 bases; nucleotides outside the gene matches: 12. The CDR3 here is CASSNYGTGLLNEKLFF. CDR3 bases: TGCGCCAGCAGCAATTACGGGACAGGGCTCCTCAATGAAAAACTGTTTTTT.

This clonotype was counted a few times. This sequence joins TRBV6-2 or TRBV6-3 and TRBJ2-1, with TRBD2 matching 10 bases. Germline-derived CDR1 and CDR2 are MNHEY and SVGEGT. This CDR3 spans 18 amino acids. The J segment lost 4 bases and the V segment lost 2 bases, leaving 11 bases of the junction unmatched. CDR3 in amino acids: CASSYPASAGGSYNEQFF. The CDR3 DNA sequence: TGTGCCAGCAGTTACCCTGCATCAGCGGGAGGGTCATACAATGAGCAGTTCTTC.

This clonotype has a handful of counts. V and J are TRBV5-1 and TRBJ2-5; 9 nucleotides align to TRBD1. This CDR3 is 15 amino acids long. Germline assignment: CDR1 SGHRS and CDR2 YFSETQ. The trim removed 4 bases at V and 5 bases at J, leaving 9 bases unmatched. The CDR3 sequence: CASSVGTGRSETQYF. The CDR3 nucleotides are TGCGCCAGCAGCGTCGGGACAGGGCGTTCGGAGACCCAGTACTTC.

V gene TRBV10-1 combines with J gene TRBJ1-1; D remains ambiguous. V lost 2 bases, J lost 5 bases, and 12 bases lay in between. The CDR3 runs to 14 residues. The V gene's germline CDR1 is WNHNN and CDR2 SYGVQD (reference sequence). The CDR3 DNA reads TGCGCCAGCAGTGAGATCCGGGGAAGTACTGAAGCTTTCTTT. Its protein is CASSEIRGSTEAFF.

There are a few counts of this clonotype. In DNA form, the CDR3 reads TGCAGTGCTGTTACCGGGACAGCTAATTTCCGCGAGCAGTACTTC. It encodes CSAVTGTANFREQYF. This chain joins TRBV20-1 and TRBJ2-7; 7 nucleotides agree with TRBD1. V shed 5 bases, J shed 6 bases, and the junction held 16 bases outside the gene matches. The CDR3 sequence is 15 residues long. The germline gives CDR1 DFQATT, CDR2 SNEGSKA (reference sequence).

J is TRBJ2-7 and V is TRBV5-5, with D perhaps TRBD2 (6 bases). This CDR3 contains 17 residues. Germline V gene sequence: CDR1 SGHKS, CDR2 YYEKEE (reference sequence). V lost 3 bases and J 0 bases, leaving 19 bases between the germline ends. DNA of the CDR3: TGTGCCAGCAGCTCGACCCCGGGGGATTCTAGCTCCTACGAGCAGTACTTC. This encodes CASSSTPGDSSSYEQYF.

This clonotype was counted between two and nine times. V and J are TRBV7-9 and TRBJ2-3, with D tentatively TRBD2 (6 bases). Germline V lookup: CDR1 SEHNR, CDR2 FQNEAQ (reference sequence). The CDR3 is 15 amino acids. V was clipped by 5 bases and J by 4 bases, with 16 bases between them. CDR3 sequence: CASSPTRGMADTQYF. The DNA of the CDR3 is TGTGCCAGCAGCCCGACTAGGGGAATGGCAGATACGCAGTATTTT.

This rearrangement joins TRBV11-2 to TRBJ1-4; no reliable D call. CDR3 length equals 16 residues. V lost 0 bases to trimming and J lost 6 bases, with 14 bases between them. The germline V gene encodes CDR1 SGHAT and CDR2 FQNNGV. This CDR3 is CASSLDSAGAYEKLFF. As DNA, the CDR3 is TGTGCCAGCAGCTTAGATTCTGCGGGAGCCTATGAAAAACTGTTTTTT.